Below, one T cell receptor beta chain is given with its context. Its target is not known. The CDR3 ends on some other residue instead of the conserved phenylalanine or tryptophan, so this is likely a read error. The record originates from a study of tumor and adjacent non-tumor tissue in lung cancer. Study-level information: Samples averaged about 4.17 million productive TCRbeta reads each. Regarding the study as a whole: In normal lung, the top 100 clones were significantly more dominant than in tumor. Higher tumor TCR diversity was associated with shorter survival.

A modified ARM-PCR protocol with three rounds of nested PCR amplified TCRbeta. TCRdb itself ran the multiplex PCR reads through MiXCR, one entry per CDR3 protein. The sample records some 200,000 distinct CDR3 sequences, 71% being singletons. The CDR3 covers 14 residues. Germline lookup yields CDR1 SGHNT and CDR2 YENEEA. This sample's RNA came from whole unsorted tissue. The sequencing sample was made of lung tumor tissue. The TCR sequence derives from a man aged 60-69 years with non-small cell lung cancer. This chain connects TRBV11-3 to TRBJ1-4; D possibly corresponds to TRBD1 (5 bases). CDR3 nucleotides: TGTGCCAACAGCTCCCAGGGACCTAATGAAAAACTGTTTCTT. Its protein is CANSSQGPNEKLFL.